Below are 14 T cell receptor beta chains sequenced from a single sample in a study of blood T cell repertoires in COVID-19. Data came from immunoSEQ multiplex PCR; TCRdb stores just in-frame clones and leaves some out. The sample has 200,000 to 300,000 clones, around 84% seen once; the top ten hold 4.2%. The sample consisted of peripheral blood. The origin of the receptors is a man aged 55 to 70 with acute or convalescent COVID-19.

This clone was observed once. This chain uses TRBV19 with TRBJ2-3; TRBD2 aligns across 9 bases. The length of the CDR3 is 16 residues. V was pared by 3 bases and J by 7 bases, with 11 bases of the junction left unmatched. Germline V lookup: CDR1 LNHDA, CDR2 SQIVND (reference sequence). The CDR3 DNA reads TGTGCCAGTAGTATCCCGGGTAGCGGGAGCATGAATACGCAGTATTTT. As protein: CASSIPGSGSMNTQYF.

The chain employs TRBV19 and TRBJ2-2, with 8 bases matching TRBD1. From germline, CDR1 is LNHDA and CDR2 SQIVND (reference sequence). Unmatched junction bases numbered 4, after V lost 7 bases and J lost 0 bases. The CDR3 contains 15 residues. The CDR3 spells CASNGQGANTGELFF. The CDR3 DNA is TGTGCCAGTAACGGACAGGGAGCGAACACCGGGGAGCTGTTTTTT. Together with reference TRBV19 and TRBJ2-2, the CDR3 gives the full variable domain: DGGITQSPKYLFRKEGQNVTLSCEQNLNHDAMYWYRQDPGQGLRLIYYSQIVNDFQKGDIAEGYSVSREKKESFPLTVTSAQKNPTAFYLCASNGQGANTGELFFGEGSRLTVL.

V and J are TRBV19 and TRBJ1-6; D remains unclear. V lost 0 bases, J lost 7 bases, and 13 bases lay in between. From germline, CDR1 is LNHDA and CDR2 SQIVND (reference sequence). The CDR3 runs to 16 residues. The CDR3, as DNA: TGTGCCAGTAGTATAGAGGCGCGGCGGGAAAATTCACCCCTCCACTTT. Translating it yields CASSIEARRENSPLHF. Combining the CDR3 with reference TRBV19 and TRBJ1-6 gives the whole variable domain DGGITQSPKYLFRKEGQNVTLSCEQNLNHDAMYWYRQDPGQGLRLIYYSQIVNDFQKGDIAEGYSVSREKKESFPLTVTSAQKNPTAFYLCASSIEARRENSPLHFGNGTRLTVT.

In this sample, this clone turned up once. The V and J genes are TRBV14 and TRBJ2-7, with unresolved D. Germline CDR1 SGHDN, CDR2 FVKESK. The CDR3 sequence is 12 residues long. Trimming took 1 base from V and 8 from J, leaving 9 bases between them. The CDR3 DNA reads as TGTGCCAGCAGCCAAGGGCAACAGAAGCAGTACTTC. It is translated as CASSQGQQKQYF.

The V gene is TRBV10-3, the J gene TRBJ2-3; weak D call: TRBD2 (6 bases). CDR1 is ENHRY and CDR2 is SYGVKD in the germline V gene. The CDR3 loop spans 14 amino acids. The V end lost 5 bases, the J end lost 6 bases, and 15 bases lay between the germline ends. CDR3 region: CAISPNGGVDTQYF. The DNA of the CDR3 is TGTGCCATCAGTCCCAACGGGGGAGTCGATACGCAGTATTTT.

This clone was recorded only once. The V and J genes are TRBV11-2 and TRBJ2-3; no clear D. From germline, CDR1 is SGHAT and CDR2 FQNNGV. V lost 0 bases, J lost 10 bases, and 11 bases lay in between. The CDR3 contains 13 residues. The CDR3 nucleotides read TGTGCCAGCAGCTTAGACGACACTGGCGCGCAGTATTTT. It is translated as CASSLDDTGAQYF. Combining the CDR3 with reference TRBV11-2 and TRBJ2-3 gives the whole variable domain EAGVAQSPRYKIIEKRQSVAFWCNPISGHATLYWYQQILGQGPKLLIQFQNNGVVDDSQLPKDRFSAERLKGVDSTLKIQPAKLEDSAVYLCASSLDDTGAQYFGPGTRLTVL.

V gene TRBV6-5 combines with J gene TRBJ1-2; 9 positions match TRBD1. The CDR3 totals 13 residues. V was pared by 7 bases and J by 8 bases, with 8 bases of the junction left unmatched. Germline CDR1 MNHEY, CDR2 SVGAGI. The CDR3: CASTLGQGFGYTF. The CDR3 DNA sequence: TGTGCCAGCACTCTGGGACAGGGCTTCGGCTACACCTTC.

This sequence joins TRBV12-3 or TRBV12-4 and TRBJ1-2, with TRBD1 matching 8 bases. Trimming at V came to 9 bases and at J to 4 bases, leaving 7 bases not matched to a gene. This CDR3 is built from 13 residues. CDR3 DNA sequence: TGTGCCAGTGGGACAGGTTCGATCTATGGCTACACCTTC. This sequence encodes CASGTGSIYGYTF.

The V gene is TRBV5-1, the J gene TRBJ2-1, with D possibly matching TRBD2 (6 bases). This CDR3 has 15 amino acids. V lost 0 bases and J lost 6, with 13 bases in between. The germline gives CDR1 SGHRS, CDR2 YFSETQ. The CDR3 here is CASSLVPSEANEQFF. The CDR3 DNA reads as TGCGCCAGCAGCTTGGTACCTAGCGAAGCCAATGAGCAGTTCTTC.

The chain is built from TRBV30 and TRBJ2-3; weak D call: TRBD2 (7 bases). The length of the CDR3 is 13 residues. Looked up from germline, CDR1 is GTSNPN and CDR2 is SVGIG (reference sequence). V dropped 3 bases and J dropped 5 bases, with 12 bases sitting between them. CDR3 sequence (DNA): TGTGCCTGGAGCGGGGGGCTTGGAGATACGCAGTATTTT. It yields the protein CAWSGGLGDTQYF.

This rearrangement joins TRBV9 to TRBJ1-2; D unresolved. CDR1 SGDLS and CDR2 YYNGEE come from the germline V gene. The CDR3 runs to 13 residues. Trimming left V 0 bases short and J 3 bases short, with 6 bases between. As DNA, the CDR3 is TGTGCCAGCAGCGTAGACGGGTACTATGGCTACACCTTC. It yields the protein CASSVDGYYGYTF.

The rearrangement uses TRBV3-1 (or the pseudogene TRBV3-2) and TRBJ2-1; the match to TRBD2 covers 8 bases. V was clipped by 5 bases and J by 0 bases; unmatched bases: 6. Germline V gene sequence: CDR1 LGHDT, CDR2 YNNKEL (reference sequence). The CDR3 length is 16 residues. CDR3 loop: CASSDTSGSSYNEQFF. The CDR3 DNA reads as TGTGCCAGCAGCGACACCAGCGGGAGCTCCTACAATGAGCAGTTCTTC.

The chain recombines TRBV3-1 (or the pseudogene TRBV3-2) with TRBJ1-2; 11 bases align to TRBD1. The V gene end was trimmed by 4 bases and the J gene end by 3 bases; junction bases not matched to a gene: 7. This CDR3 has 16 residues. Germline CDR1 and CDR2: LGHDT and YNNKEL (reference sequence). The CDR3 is CASSLLGQGVDYGYTF. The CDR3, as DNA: TGTGCCAGCAGCCTTTTGGGACAGGGGGTCGACTATGGCTACACCTTC.

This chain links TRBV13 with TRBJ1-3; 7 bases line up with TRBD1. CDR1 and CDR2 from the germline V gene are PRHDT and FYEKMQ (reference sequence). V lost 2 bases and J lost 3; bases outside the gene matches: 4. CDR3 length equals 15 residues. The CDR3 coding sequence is TGTGCCAGCAGCTTACACAGGGGCTTTGGAAACACCATATATTTT. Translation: CASSLHRGFGNTIYF. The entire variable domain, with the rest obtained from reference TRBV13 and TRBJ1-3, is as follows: AAGVIQSPRHLIKEKRETATLKCYPIPRHDTVYWYQQGPGQDPQFLISFYEKMQSDKGSIPDRFSAQQFSDYHSELNMSSLELGDSALYFCASSLHRGFGNTIYFGEGSWLTVV.